The 19 T cell receptor beta chains in this list originate from one sample, sequenced in a study of blood T cell repertoires in COVID-19 (TCRdb year 2020). Libraries were prepared through the immunoSEQ multiplex PCR assay. TCRdb provides this immuneACCESS table in a form limited to in-frame rearrangements. Some clones are lacking; in checked studies, under half of them reflect an unresolved V gene, and why the rest are absent is not known. The sample table lists about 180,000 clones, approximately 80% of them with a count of one. 6.5% to 8.5% of the sample is held by the ten biggest clonotypes. Sequenced material: peripheral blood. These receptors all come from a human donor in a cohort sampled during active COVID-19.

On this clone itself: One end of the junction does not line up with germline, which may come from a read error. The chain couples TRBV11-2 to TRBJ1-1; D is undetermined. The germline V gene encodes CDR1 SGHAT and CDR2 FQNNGV. The CDR3 has 12 residues. The CDR3, as DNA: TGTGCCAGCAGATTAGGCGGGTCCGAAGCTTTCTTT. Translation: CASRLGGSEAFF. The full variable domain, completed using reference TRBV11-2 and TRBJ1-1, is EAGVAQSPRYKIIEKRQSVAFWCNPISGHATLYWYQQILGQGPKLLIQFQNNGVVDDSQLPKDRFSAERLKGVDSTLKIQPAKLEDSAVYLCASRLGGSEAFFGQGTRLTVV.

This chain links TRBV5-1 with TRBJ2-1; 9 bases map to TRBD2. Unmatched junction bases numbered 12, after V lost 8 bases and J lost 0 bases. The germline V gene encodes CDR1 SGHRS and CDR2 YFSETQ. CDR3 length equals 17 residues. The CDR3 sequence is CASSPGLARSSYNEQFF. The CDR3 DNA reads as TGCGCCAGTTCCCCGGGACTAGCTCGAAGCTCCTACAATGAGCAGTTCTTC.

This chain joins TRBV6-6 and TRBJ2-5; D uncertain. Germline CDR1 and CDR2: MNHNY and SVGAGI (reference sequence). CDR3 length: 11 residues. Trimming shortened V by 8 bases and J by 2 bases, and 6 bases separated the two germline ends. CDR3 DNA sequence: TGTGCCAGCGCGTCTCAAGAGACCCAGTACTTC. Amino acids: CASASQETQYF.

The chain links TRBV3-1 (or the pseudogene TRBV3-2) to TRBJ1-2; D might be TRBD1 (6 bases). Germline CDR1 reads LGHDT; CDR2 reads YNNKEL (reference sequence). The germline V and J ends were trimmed by 0 bases and 8 bases, with 16 bases remaining between them. This CDR3 is built from 15 residues. The chain's CDR3 is CASSQDLAGAGGYTF. As DNA, the CDR3 is TGTGCCAGCAGCCAAGATCTCGCAGGGGCCGGAGGCTACACCTTC.

The rearrangement joins TRBV2 to TRBJ2-1; D remains unclear. The CDR3 length is 13 residues. Trimming shortened V by 1 base and J by 4 bases, and 5 bases separated the two germline ends. Germline V lookup: CDR1 SNHLY, CDR2 FYNNEI. The CDR3: CASSEVSYNEQFF. CDR3 nucleotide sequence: TGTGCCAGCAGTGAAGTCAGTTACAATGAGCAGTTCTTC. Variable domain in full (rest from reference TRBV2 and TRBJ2-1): EPEVTQTPSHQVTQMGQEVILRCVPISNHLYFYWYRQILGQKVEFLVSFYNNEISEKSEIFDDQFSVERPDGSNFTLKIRSTKLEDSAMYFCASSEVSYNEQFFGPGTRLTVL.

V usage is TRBV13 and J usage is TRBJ1-2; D is unclear. CDR1 and CDR2 from the germline V gene are PRHDT and FYEKMQ (reference sequence). The CDR3 is made up of 13 amino acids. V was pared by 5 bases and J by 2 bases, with 9 bases between. The CDR3 here is CASSPGINYGYTF. The CDR3 DNA is TGTGCCAGCAGCCCCGGGATCAACTATGGCTACACCTTC.

The rearrangement joins TRBV9 to TRBJ2-6; the D gene is possibly TRBD2 (7 bases). Trimming stripped 0 bases from V and 2 bases from J, with 12 bases between. Looked up from germline, CDR1 is SGDLS and CDR2 is YYNGEE. The CDR3 totals 17 residues. In DNA form, the CDR3 reads TGTGCCAGCAGCGTAGTGGGAGGGGGTGCTGGGGCCAACGTCCTGACTTTC. Translating gives CASSVVGGGAGANVLTF.

The V gene is TRBV10-3, the J gene TRBJ1-5; the D gene is possibly TRBD1 (5 bases). This CDR3 has 14 residues. Germline lookup yields CDR1 ENHRY and CDR2 SYGVKD. V lost 6 bases, J lost 6 bases, and 15 bases lay in between. CDR3 in amino acids: CAIRTGDLSQPQHF. The CDR3 nucleotides are TGTGCCATCAGGACTGGGGACTTGAGTCAGCCCCAGCATTTT.

This clone was detected many times. The rearrangement uses TRBV7-8 and TRBJ2-2; 9 bases align to TRBD1. Trimming removed 8 bases from V and 7 bases from J; junction bases left unmatched: 14. Germline loops: CDR1 SGHVS, CDR2 FQNEAQ. CDR3 length equals 16 residues. This CDR3 is CASGAGTGFSFGELFF. For the CDR3, the DNA is TGTGCCAGCGGCGCCGGGACAGGGTTTTCATTCGGGGAGCTGTTTTTT. The full variable domain, with the rest looked up from reference TRBV7-8 and TRBJ2-2, is GAGVSQSPRYKVAKRGQDVALRCDPISGHVSLFWYQQALGQGPEFLTYFQNEAQLDKSGLPSDRFFAERPEGSVSTLKIQRTQQEDSAVYLCASGAGTGFSFGELFFGEGSRLTVL.

This clone has just one count. The chain uses TRBV27 and TRBJ2-3, with 9 bases matching TRBD2. CDR3 length: 14 residues. The V gene's germline CDR1 is MNHEY and CDR2 SMNVEV (reference sequence). V was clipped by 8 bases and J by 0 bases; unmatched bases: 3. Written as DNA, the CDR3 is TGTGCCAGCGGCCTAGCGGGGAGCACAGATACGCAGTATTTT. Its translation is CASGLAGSTDTQYF.

The rearrangement links TRBV6-5 to TRBJ2-1; 9 bases are shared with TRBD1. The CDR3 loop spans 14 amino acids. V shed 8 bases and J 6 bases; nucleotides not matched to a gene: 8. Germline CDR1 MNHEY, CDR2 SVGAGI. This CDR3 is CASSGDRDFNEQFF. The CDR3 region has the DNA TGTGCCAGCTCTGGGGACAGGGATTTCAATGAGCAGTTCTTC.

V and J are TRBV18 and TRBJ2-1, with D maybe TRBD1 (5 bases). The germline V gene encodes CDR1 KGHSH and CDR2 LQKENI. The V end was cut by 5 bases, the J end by 4 bases, with 18 bases between. This CDR3 is 16 amino acids long. In nucleotides, the CDR3 is TGTGCCAGCTCAACTCAAGGGGCTTCTAGGTACAATGAGCAGTTCTTC. It yields the protein CASSTQGASRYNEQFF.

The J gene is TRBJ2-6, the V gene TRBV3-1 (or the pseudogene TRBV3-2); no definite D call. This CDR3 is 17 amino acids long. CDR1 LGHDT and CDR2 YNNKEL come from the germline V gene (reference sequence). Trimming pared 2 bases from V and 0 bases from J, leaving 11 bases between. CDR3 sequence (DNA): TGTGCCAGCAGCCAAATTCTGGTAGCCTCTGGGGCCAACGTCCTGACTTTC. Translation: CASSQILVASGANVLTF.

The V and J genes are TRBV9 and TRBJ2-7; TRBD2 is a possible D gene (6 bases). Germline loops: CDR1 SGDLS, CDR2 YYNGEE. Trimming stripped 6 bases from V and 2 bases from J, with 18 bases between. This CDR3 region has 15 residues. CDR3: CASTPGGELAYEQYF. The CDR3, as DNA: TGTGCCAGCACCCCTGGAGGGGAATTGGCCTACGAGCAGTACTTC.

The J gene is TRBJ2-5, the V gene TRBV6-5; TRBD1 aligns across 7 bases. V shed 0 bases and J 2 bases; nucleotides not matched to a gene: 0. The CDR3 contains 14 residues. CDR1 is MNHEY and CDR2 is SVGAGI in the germline V gene. CDR3: CASSYSTGQETQYF. In nucleotides, the CDR3 is TGTGCCAGCAGTTACTCGACAGGGCAAGAGACCCAGTACTTC.

CDR3: CASSGTRNEKLFF. The CDR3 DNA follows: TGCGCCAGCTCCGGGACACGGAATGAAAAACTGTTTTTT. V is TRBV5-1 and J is TRBJ1-4; tentatively, D is TRBD1 (6 bases). The germline V and J ends were trimmed by 7 bases and 5 bases, with 12 bases remaining between them. The CDR3 spans 13 residues. The germline V gene has CDR1 SGHRS and CDR2 YFSETQ.

The chain uses TRBV5-4 and TRBJ2-3; tentative D call: TRBD1 (5 bases). This CDR3 region has 13 residues. V shed 3 bases and J shed 2 bases, with 7 bases lying between them. Germline V lookup: CDR1 SGHNT, CDR2 YYREEE (reference sequence). CDR3 coding DNA: TGTGCCAGCAGCTCGGACAACACAGATACGCAGTATTTT. It encodes CASSSDNTDTQYF.

V is TRBV7-8 and J is TRBJ1-2; D is unclear. CDR3 length equals 13 residues. Trimming left V 1 base short and J 8 bases short, with 11 bases between. The germline CDR1 and CDR2 sequences are SGHVS and FQNEAQ. The CDR3 reads CASSLEAGRGYTF. CDR3 bases: TGTGCCAGCAGCTTAGAGGCAGGCCGGGGCTACACCTTC.

The CDR3 coding sequence is TGTGCCAGCAGCCAGGCGGCAGGGGGCACTGAAGCTTTCTTT. Translation gives CASSQAAGGTEAFF. The chain has TRBV3-1 (or the pseudogene TRBV3-2) and TRBJ1-1; 7 bases map to TRBD1. Unmatched junction bases numbered 5, after V lost 3 bases and J lost 4 bases. The CDR3 spans 14 residues. CDR1 is LGHDT and CDR2 is YNNKEL in the germline V gene (reference sequence).